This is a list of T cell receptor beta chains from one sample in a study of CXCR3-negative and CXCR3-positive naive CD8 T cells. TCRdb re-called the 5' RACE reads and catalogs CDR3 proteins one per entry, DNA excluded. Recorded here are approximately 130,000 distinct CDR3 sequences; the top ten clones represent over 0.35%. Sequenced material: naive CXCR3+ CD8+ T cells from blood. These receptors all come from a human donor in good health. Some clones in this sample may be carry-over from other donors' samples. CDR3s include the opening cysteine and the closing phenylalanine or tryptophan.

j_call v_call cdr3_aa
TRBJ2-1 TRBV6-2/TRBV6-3 CASSYSWDRVGYNEQFF
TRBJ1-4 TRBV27 CASKGSTTGKEKLFF
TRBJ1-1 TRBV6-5 CASSTGGTEAFF
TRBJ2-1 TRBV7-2 CASSLDSPSYNEQFF
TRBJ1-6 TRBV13 CASSLTGTGVSSPLHF
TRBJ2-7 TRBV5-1 CASSLGLGRTSVGGNEQYF
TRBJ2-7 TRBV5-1 CASSLADPSEQYF
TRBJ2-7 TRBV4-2 CASSQGDRLSSYEQYF
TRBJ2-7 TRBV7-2 CASSLGRSTYEQYF
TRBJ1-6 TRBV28 CASSSFRGKSLWDYNSPLHF